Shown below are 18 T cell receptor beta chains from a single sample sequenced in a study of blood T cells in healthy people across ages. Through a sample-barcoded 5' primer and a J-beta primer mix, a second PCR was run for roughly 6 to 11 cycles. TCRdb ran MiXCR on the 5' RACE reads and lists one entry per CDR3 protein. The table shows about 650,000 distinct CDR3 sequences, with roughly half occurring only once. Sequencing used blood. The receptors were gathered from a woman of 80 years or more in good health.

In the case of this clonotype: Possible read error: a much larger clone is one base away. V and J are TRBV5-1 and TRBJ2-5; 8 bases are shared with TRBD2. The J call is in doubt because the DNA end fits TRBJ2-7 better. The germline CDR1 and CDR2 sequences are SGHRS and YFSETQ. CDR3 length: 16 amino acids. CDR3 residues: CASSVAGRGGSHEQYF. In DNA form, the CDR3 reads TGCGCCAGCAGCGTTGCCGGGAGGGGAGGGAGCCACGAGCAGTACTTC.

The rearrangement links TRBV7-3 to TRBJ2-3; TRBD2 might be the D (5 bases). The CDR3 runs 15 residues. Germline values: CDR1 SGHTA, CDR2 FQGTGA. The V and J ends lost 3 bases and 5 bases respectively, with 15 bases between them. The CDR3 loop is CASSLNGVTGDTQYF. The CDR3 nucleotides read TGTGCCAGCAGCTTGAACGGGGTCACCGGAGATACGCAGTATTTT.

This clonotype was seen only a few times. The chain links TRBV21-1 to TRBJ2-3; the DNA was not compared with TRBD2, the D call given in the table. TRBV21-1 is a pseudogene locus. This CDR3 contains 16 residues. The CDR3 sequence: CASSKAAVREADTQYF. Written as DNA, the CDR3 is TGTGCCAGCAGCAAAGCGGCCGTGAGGGAGGCAGATACGCAGTATTTT.

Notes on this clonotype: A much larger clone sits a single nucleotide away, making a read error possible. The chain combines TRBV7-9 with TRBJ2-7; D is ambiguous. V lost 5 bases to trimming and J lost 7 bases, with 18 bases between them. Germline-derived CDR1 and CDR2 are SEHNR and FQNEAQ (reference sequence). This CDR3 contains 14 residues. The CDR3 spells CASSVDWASEEQYF. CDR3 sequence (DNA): TGTGCCAGCAGCGTAGACTGGGCTAGTGAGGAGCAGTACTTC.

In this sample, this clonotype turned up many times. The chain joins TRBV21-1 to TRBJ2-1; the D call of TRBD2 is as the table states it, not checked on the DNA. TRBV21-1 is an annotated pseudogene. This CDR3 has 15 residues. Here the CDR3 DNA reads TGTGCCAGCAGCAAAGTGGCGGGAGGGGGGAATGAGCAGTTCTTC. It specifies CASSKVAGGGNEQFF.

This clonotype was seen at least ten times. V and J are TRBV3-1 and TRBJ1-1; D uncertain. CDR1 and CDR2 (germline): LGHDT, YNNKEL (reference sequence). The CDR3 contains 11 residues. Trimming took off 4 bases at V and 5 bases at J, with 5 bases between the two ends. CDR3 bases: TGTGCCAGCAGCCGAGAAACTGAAGCTTTCTTT. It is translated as CASSRETEAFF. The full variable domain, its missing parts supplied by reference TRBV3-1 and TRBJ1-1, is DTAVSQTPKYLVTQMGNDKSIKCEQNLGHDTMYWYKQDSKKFLKIMFSYNNKELIINETVPNRFSPKSPDKAHLNLHINSLELGDSAVYFCASSRETEAFFGQGTRLTVV.

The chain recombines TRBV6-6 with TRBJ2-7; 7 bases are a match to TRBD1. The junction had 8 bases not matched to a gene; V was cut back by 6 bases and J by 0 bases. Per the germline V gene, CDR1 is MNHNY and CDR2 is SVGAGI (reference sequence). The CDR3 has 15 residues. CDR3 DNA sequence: TGTGCCAGCAGCCACCCGGGACAGTTCTCCTACGAGCAGTACTTC. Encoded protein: CASSHPGQFSYEQYF.

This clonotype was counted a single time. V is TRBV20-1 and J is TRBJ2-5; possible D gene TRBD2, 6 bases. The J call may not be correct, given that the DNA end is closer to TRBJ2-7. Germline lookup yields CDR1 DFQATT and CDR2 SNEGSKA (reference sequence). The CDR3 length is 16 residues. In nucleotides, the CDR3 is TGCAGTGCTAGAGTGGGGGGACTTAGACTAGACTACGAGCAGTACTTC. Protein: CSARVGGLRLDYEQYF.

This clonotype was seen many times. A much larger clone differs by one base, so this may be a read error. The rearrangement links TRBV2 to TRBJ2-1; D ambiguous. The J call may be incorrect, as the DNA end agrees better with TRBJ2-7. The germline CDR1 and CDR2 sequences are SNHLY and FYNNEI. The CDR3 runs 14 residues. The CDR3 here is CASSEDSSYNEQYF. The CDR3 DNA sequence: TGTGCCAGCAGTGAGGATAGCTCCTACAATGAGCAGTACTTC.

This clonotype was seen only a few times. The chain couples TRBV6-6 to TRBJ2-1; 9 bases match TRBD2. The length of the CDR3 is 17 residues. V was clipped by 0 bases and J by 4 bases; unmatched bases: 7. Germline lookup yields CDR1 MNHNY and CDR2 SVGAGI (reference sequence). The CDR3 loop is CASSYSPTSGLYNEQFF. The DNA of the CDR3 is TGTGCCAGCAGTTACTCTCCGACTAGCGGTCTATACAATGAGCAGTTCTTC.

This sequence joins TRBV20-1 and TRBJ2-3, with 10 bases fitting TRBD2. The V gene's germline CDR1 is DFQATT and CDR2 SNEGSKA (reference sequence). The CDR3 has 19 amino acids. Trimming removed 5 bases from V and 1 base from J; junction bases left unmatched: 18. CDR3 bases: TGCAGTGCTTCCACGCCTAGCGGGAGTAGTAATTTTGGCACAGATACGCAGTATTTT. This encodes CSASTPSGSSNFGTDTQYF.

The CDR3 nucleotides read TGTGCCAGCAGTGAGGCCCCGGTACGCGGGGACAGCACAGATACGCAGTATTTT. Its translation is CASSEAPVRGDSTDTQYF. The chain recombines TRBV25-1 with TRBJ2-3, with a possible D match to TRBD2 (6 bases). The germline V gene has CDR1 MGHDK and CDR2 SYGVNS. The CDR3 is 18 amino acids. Trimming stripped 3 bases from V and 0 bases from J, with 19 bases between.

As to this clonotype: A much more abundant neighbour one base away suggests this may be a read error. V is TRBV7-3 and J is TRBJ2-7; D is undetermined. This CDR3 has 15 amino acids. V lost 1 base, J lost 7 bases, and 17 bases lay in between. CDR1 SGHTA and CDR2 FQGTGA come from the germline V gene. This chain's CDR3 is CASSLILTSYNEQYF. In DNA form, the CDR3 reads TGTGCCAGCAGCTTAATCCTGACCTCCTACAATGAGCAGTACTTC.

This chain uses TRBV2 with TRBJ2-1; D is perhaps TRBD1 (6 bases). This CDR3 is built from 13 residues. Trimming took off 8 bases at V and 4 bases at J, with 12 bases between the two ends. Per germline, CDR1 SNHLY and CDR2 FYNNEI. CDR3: CASVDRTYNEQFF. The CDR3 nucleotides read TGTGCCAGCGTTGACAGGACGTACAATGAGCAGTTCTTC. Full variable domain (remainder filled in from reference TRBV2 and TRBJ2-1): EPEVTQTPSHQVTQMGQEVILRCVPISNHLYFYWYRQILGQKVEFLVSFYNNEISEKSEIFDDQFSVERPDGSNFTLKIRSTKLEDSAMYFCASVDRTYNEQFFGPGTRLTVL.

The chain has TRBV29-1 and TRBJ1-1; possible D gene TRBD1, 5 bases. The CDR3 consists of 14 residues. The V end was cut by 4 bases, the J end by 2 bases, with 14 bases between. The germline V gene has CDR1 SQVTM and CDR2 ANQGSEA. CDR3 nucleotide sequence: TGCAGCGTTGGTACAGGAGGGGAAAACACTGAAGCTTTCTTT. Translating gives CSVGTGGENTEAFF.

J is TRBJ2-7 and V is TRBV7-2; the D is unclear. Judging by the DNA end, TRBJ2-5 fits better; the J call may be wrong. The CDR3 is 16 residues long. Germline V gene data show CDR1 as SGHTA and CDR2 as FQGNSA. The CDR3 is CASSLELVVHRETQYF. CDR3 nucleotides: TGTGCCAGCAGCTTAGAGTTGGTGGTACACCGGGAGACCCAGTACTTC.

CDR3 DNA sequence: TGTGCCAGCTCACTCTCGACGGTCGGCGATGAAGCTTTCTTT. Its protein product is CASSLSTVGDEAFF. V usage is TRBV18 and J usage is TRBJ1-1, with D hard to call. Trimming shortened V by 4 bases and J by 7 bases, and 16 bases separated the two germline ends. The CDR3 runs 14 residues. Germline CDR1 reads KGHSH; CDR2 reads LQKENI. The variable domain in full, completed from reference TRBV18 and TRBJ1-1, reads NAGVMQNPRHLVRRRGQEARLRCSPMKGHSHVYWYRQLPEEGLKFMVYLQKENIIDESGMPKERFSAEFPKEGPSILRIQQVVRGDSAAYFCASSLSTVGDEAFFGQGTRLTVV.

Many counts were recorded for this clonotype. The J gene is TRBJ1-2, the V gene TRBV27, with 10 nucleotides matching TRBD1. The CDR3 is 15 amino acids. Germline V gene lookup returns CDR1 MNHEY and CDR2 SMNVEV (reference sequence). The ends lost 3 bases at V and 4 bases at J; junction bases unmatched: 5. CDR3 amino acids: CASSFRTGGSYGYTF. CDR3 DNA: TGTGCCAGCAGTTTTAGGACAGGGGGTAGCTATGGCTACACCTTC.